The 30 T cell receptor beta chains below come from one sample, sequenced in a study of Graves' ophthalmopathy and Graves' hyperthyroidism. Transcripts of RNA were the source for amplifying TCR beta CDR3 regions. The first round was an RT-PCR with HTBI primers, and the second round was a multiplex PCR. TCRdb passed the multiplex PCR reads through MiXCR, listing each CDR3 protein once. The sample shows over a million distinct CDR3 sequences, approximately 35% of them seen only once. The sequencing input was peripheral blood or thyroid tissue (not recorded which). These receptors were taken from an adult man with Graves' hyperthyroidism.

A single count supports this clonotype. The chain links TRBV20-1 to TRBJ1-5, with unresolved D. CDR3 size: 14 residues. Germline assignment: CDR1 DFQATT and CDR2 SNEGSKA (reference sequence). Trimming took off 3 bases at V and 4 bases at J, with 13 bases between the two ends. CDR3 amino acids: CSASWGTENQPQHF. CDR3 in DNA: TGCAGTGCTAGCTGGGGAACGGAAAATCAGCCCCAGCATTTT.

This clonotype came up many times. This chain uses TRBV7-8 with TRBJ2-7; D possibly corresponds to TRBD2 (6 bases). Deletions cut 5 bases from V and 4 bases from J, with 15 bases between. Germline assignment: CDR1 SGHVS and CDR2 FQNEAQ. The CDR3 covers 14 residues. CDR3 coding DNA: TGTGCCAGCAGCGCGCCGGGACTCATGTACGAGCAGTACTTC. This codes for CASSAPGLMYEQYF.

This clonotype has a handful of counts. The chain recombines TRBV9 with TRBJ2-7, with TRBD1 matching 7 bases. Per the germline V gene, CDR1 is SGDLS and CDR2 is YYNGEE. This CDR3 is built from 12 residues. V gave up 10 bases and J gave up 5 bases; unmatched junction bases: 9. CDR3 residues: CAFDRAGDEQYF. DNA for the CDR3: TGTGCCTTTGACAGGGCTGGGGACGAGCAGTACTTC.

The rearrangement joins TRBV28 to TRBJ1-5; D is ambiguous. Looked up from germline, CDR1 is MDHEN and CDR2 is SYDVKM. This CDR3 region has 11 residues. Trimming pared 8 bases from V and 1 base from J, leaving 3 bases between. The CDR3 spells CASFSNQPQHF. The CDR3 bases are TGTGCCAGCTTCAGCAATCAGCCCCAGCATTTT.

The CDR3 coding sequence is TGCGCCAGCAGCTTGGGGTGGGACAGGAACACCGGGGAGCTGTTTTTT. Translated, it gives CASSLGWDRNTGELFF. The chain has TRBV5-1 and TRBJ2-2; 7 nucleotides match TRBD1. V lost 0 bases and J lost 1; bases outside the gene matches: 3. Germline V CDR1 and CDR2: SGHRS, YFSETQ. The CDR3 is 16 amino acids.

About this clonotype itself: A much larger clone differs from this one at a single base, so this may be a read error. Lacking the conserved final phenylalanine or tryptophan, this CDR3 likely reflects a read error. The J gene is TRBJ2-5, the V gene TRBV2; 8 bases align to TRBD1. Looked up from germline, CDR1 is SNHLY and CDR2 is FYNNEI. The CDR3 is made up of 13 amino acids. V shed 8 bases and J 7 bases; nucleotides not matched to a gene: 9. The CDR3 sequence is CASEAGGSGTQYL. The CDR3 DNA reads TGTGCCAGCGAGGCAGGGGGCTCAGGGACCCAGTACCTC.

This chain joins TRBV20-1 and TRBJ1-3; D is uncertain. The CDR3 runs 15 residues. Trimming pared 7 bases from V and 0 bases from J, leaving 16 bases between. Germline V gene sequence: CDR1 DFQATT, CDR2 SNEGSKA (reference sequence). As DNA, the CDR3 is TGCAGTGTTAAGCAACTCCGAGGCTCTGGAAACACCATATATTTT. Translation: CSVKQLRGSGNTIYF.

V usage is TRBV7-2 and J usage is TRBJ2-2; 13 bases line up with TRBD2. V dropped 2 bases and J dropped 6; count of bases not matched to a gene: 9. This CDR3 is built from 18 residues. Per germline, CDR1 SGHTA and CDR2 FQGNSA. CDR3 sequence (DNA): TGTGCCAGCAGCTTAACCGGACTAGCGGGAGCAAGGCCCGGGGAGCTGTTTTTT. Amino acids: CASSLTGLAGARPGELFF.

This chain's CDR3 is CASSEHRDRDQPQHF. The CDR3 bases are TGTGCCAGCAGTGAACACAGGGACAGGGATCAGCCCCAGCATTTT. The gene calls are TRBV2 and TRBJ1-5, with 9 bases matching TRBD1. Per germline, CDR1 SNHLY and CDR2 FYNNEI. Unmatched junction bases numbered 4, after V lost 2 bases and J lost 5 bases. The CDR3 totals 15 residues.

The chain combines TRBV28 with TRBJ2-7; 7 bases match TRBD2. V dropped 9 bases and J dropped 0; count of bases not matched to a gene: 8. The CDR3 loop spans 14 amino acids. Germline assignment: CDR1 MDHEN and CDR2 SYDVKM. The CDR3 region is CASKAASGSYEQYF. The CDR3 DNA sequence: TGTGCCAGTAAGGCGGCTAGCGGCTCCTACGAGCAGTACTTC.

Note on this clonotype: The DNA is omitted, as the CDR3 cannot be located on it reliably, and the CDR3 follows TCRdb's listing. The J gene is TRBJ2-7, the V gene TRBV25-1; the table calls TRBD1, which could not be checked here. Inclusive of both ends, the CDR3 amounts to 20 amino acids. Germline V gene lookup returns CDR1 MGHDK and CDR2 SYGVNS. CDR3 in amino acids: CASSFYICSAKATGTYEQYF.

This clonotype was counted ten times or more. The rearrangement links TRBV12-3 or TRBV12-4 to TRBJ1-4, with 7 positions matching TRBD1. The CDR3 extends over 14 amino acids. V shed 3 bases and J 7 bases; nucleotides not matched to a gene: 5. CDR3 DNA: TGTGCCAGCAGTTTGATACAGGGGACTGAAAAACTGTTTTTT. Translated, it gives CASSLIQGTEKLFF.

V is TRBV15 and J is TRBJ2-6; TRBD1 aligns across 9 bases. In germline, CDR1 is LNHNV, CDR2 YYDKDF (reference sequence). With V trimmed by 2 bases and J by 2 bases, 10 bases remained unmatched. The CDR3 runs 19 residues. CDR3 amino acids: CATSRSLGTGNPGANVLTF. As DNA, the CDR3 is TGTGCCACCAGCAGATCCCTCGGGACAGGGAACCCTGGGGCCAACGTCCTGACTTTC. Based on the CDR3 plus reference TRBV15 and TRBJ2-6, the full variable domain is DAMVIQNPRYQVTQFGKPVTLSCSQTLNHNVMYWYQQKSSQAPKLLFHYYDKDFNNEADTPDNFQSRRPNTSFCFLDIRSPGLGDTAMYLCATSRSLGTGNPGANVLTFGAGSRLTVL.

In this sample, this clonotype turned up many times. The chain links TRBV7-2 to TRBJ1-3; TRBD1 agrees at 7 bases. The CDR3 contains 15 residues. V was clipped by 4 bases and J by 2 bases; unmatched bases: 5. The germline CDR1 and CDR2 sequences are SGHTA and FQGNSA. The CDR3 DNA reads TGTGCCAGCAGCTCCGACGGGACAGCTGGAAACACCATATATTTT. It specifies CASSSDGTAGNTIYF.

Only a few counts were recorded for this clonotype. The chain links TRBV11-2 to TRBJ2-7, with 7 bases aligning to TRBD1. V lost 7 bases and J lost 4; bases outside the gene matches: 13. There are 15 residues in the CDR3. CDR1 is SGHAT and CDR2 is FQNNGV in the germline V gene. The CDR3 region has the DNA TGTGCCAGCACCCTTAGTCGGGACAGCCCTTACGAGCAGTACTTC. Its protein is CASTLSRDSPYEQYF.

This clonotype came up many times. The J gene is TRBJ1-1, the V gene TRBV9; 8 bases fit TRBD1. Trimming took 3 bases from V and 7 from J; bases not matched to a gene: 2. This CDR3 region has 12 residues. Germline V gene sequence: CDR1 SGDLS, CDR2 YYNGEE. The CDR3 DNA reads as TGTGCCAGCAGCGCCGGGACAGGTGAAGCTTTCTTT. As protein: CASSAGTGEAFF.

In DNA, the CDR3 is TGTGCCAGTAGTGTCATGGGCGGCCAAGAGACCCAGTACTTC. It translates to CASSVMGGQETQYF. The genes are TRBV19 and TRBJ2-5; D ambiguous. The CDR3 is made up of 14 amino acids. Per the germline V gene, CDR1 is LNHDA and CDR2 is SQIVND (reference sequence). V was clipped by 5 bases and J by 1 base, with 11 bases between them.

At least ten counts were recorded for this clonotype. The V gene is TRBV10-3, the J gene TRBJ1-2; 7 nucleotides line up with TRBD1. V was clipped by 10 bases and J by 8 bases; unmatched bases: 13. Per the germline V gene, CDR1 is ENHRY and CDR2 is SYGVKD. This CDR3 has 13 amino acids. In DNA, the CDR3 is TGTGCCACCGACTCAGGGGGAGTTTACGGCTACACCTTC. Protein: CATDSGGVYGYTF.

The sample holds many counts of this clonotype. The J gene is TRBJ2-5, the V gene TRBV7-6, with TRBD2 as a possible D gene (5 bases). Germline V lookup: CDR1 SGHVS, CDR2 FNYEAQ. V was clipped by 7 bases and J by 5 bases, with 14 bases between them. The CDR3 extends over 13 amino acids. In nucleotides, the CDR3 is TGTGCCAGCATGGGGAGTCTAGGGGAGACCCAGTACTTC. It is translated as CASMGSLGETQYF.

This clonotype was seen ten or more times. The chain recombines TRBV7-8 with TRBJ2-5; 10 bases agree with TRBD2. Losses at the gene ends were 5 bases for V and 5 bases for J; bases not matched to a gene: 8. The germline gives CDR1 SGHVS, CDR2 FQNEAQ. The CDR3 contains 15 residues. The CDR3 sequence is CASSNKLAGWETQYF. The CDR3 coding sequence is TGTGCCAGCAGCAACAAACTAGCGGGGTGGGAGACCCAGTACTTC. Filled out from reference TRBV7-8 and TRBJ2-5, the complete variable domain reads GAGVSQSPRYKVAKRGQDVALRCDPISGHVSLFWYQQALGQGPEFLTYFQNEAQLDKSGLPSDRFFAERPEGSVSTLKIQRTQQEDSAVYLCASSNKLAGWETQYFGPGTRLLVL.

This clonotype was recorded at least ten times. This chain connects TRBV5-1 to TRBJ2-7, with D perhaps TRBD1 (6 bases). Germline V lookup: CDR1 SGHRS, CDR2 YFSETQ. The CDR3 consists of 16 residues. Trimming shortened V by 4 bases and J by 1 base, and 18 bases separated the two germline ends. The CDR3 DNA is TGCGCCAGCAGCAACCGGCAGGGGACACGTTCCTACGAGCAGTACTTC. Residues: CASSNRQGTRSYEQYF.

This clonotype was seen a single time. The junction differs from germline at one of its ends, possibly a read error. The rearrangement joins TRBV9 to TRBJ2-5, with 8 bases matching TRBD1. CDR3 length: 14 amino acids. Per germline, CDR1 SGDLS and CDR2 YYNGEE. The CDR3, as DNA: TGTGCCAGCAGCGCGACAGGGGTGCGAGAGGCCCAGTACTTC. Its protein product is CASSATGVREAQYF. Looking up the rest from reference TRBV9 and TRBJ2-5 gives the full variable domain: DSGVTQTPKHLITATGQRVTLRCSPRSGDLSVYWYQQSLDQGLQFLIQYYNGEERAKGNILERFSAQQFPDLHSELNLSSLELGDSALYFCASSATGVREAQYFGPGTRLLVL.

The chain joins TRBV25-1 to TRBJ1-1; perhaps TRBD1 as D (5 bases). Germline loops: CDR1 MGHDK, CDR2 SYGVNS. Trimming shortened V by 8 bases and J by 10 bases, and 8 bases separated the two germline ends. This CDR3 spans 9 amino acids. CDR3 sequence: CASLRGAFF. The CDR3 DNA is TGTGCCAGCCTTAGGGGAGCTTTCTTT.

This clonotype turned up a few times. This sequence joins TRBV7-2 and TRBJ1-4; tentatively, D is TRBD1 (5 bases). CDR3 length equals 15 residues. The V end lost 5 bases, the J end lost 8 bases, and 18 bases lay between the germline ends. CDR1 is SGHTA, CDR2 FQGNSA, per germline. The CDR3 region is CASSLREGKTEKLFF. Written as DNA, the CDR3 is TGTGCCAGCAGCCTGCGGGAGGGGAAGACGGAAAAACTGTTTTTT. Full variable domain (remainder filled in from reference TRBV7-2 and TRBJ1-4): GAGVSQSPSNKVTEKGKDVELRCDPISGHTALYWYRQSLGQGLEFLIYFQGNSAPDKSGLPSDRFSAERTGGSVSTLTIQRTQQEDSAVYLCASSLREGKTEKLFFGSGTQLSVL.

This clonotype came up many times. V and J are TRBV5-1 and TRBJ2-7; 8 nucleotides align to TRBD1. CDR3 length: 14 residues. The V and J ends lost 2 bases and 6 bases, in that order; junction bases with no gene match: 7. In germline, CDR1 is SGHRS, CDR2 YFSETQ. CDR3 nucleotides: TGCGCCAGCAGCTTAGCGGACAGGGAACGCGAGCAGTACTTC. Its protein product is CASSLADREREQYF. Full variable domain (remainder filled in from reference TRBV5-1 and TRBJ2-7): KAGVTQTPRYLIKTRGQQVTLSCSPISGHRSVSWYQQTPGQGLQFLFEYFSETQRNKGNFPGRFSGRQFSNSRSEMNVSTLELGDSALYLCASSLADREREQYFGPGTRLTVT.

This clonotype was observed a handful of times. The gene calls are TRBV11-2 and TRBJ1-5; weak D call: TRBD1 (6 bases). V lost 5 bases to trimming and J lost 9 bases, with 11 bases between them. Germline V gives CDR1 SGHAT, CDR2 FQNNGV. The CDR3 contains 12 residues. The CDR3 region has the DNA TGTGCCAGCAGCCAAGGGGGGCGGCCCCAGCATTTT. Protein: CASSQGGRPQHF.

As to this clonotype: This may be a read error, as it is one base from a much larger clone. The rearrangement joins TRBV12-3 or TRBV12-4 to TRBJ2-5, with a weak D call TRBD2 (5 bases). The J call may be wrong; the DNA end is better matched by TRBJ2-1. The CDR3 loop spans 13 amino acids. The CDR3: CASSPRGRETQFF. In DNA, the CDR3 is TGTGCCAGCAGCCCGCGAGGGAGAGAGACCCAGTTCTTC.

The rearrangement joins TRBV2 to TRBJ1-4, with D possibly TRBD1 on 5 matching bases. The ends were cut back, 3 bases at V and 0 bases at J, with 14 bases in the middle. The germline CDR1 and CDR2 sequences are SNHLY and FYNNEI. The CDR3 length is 17 residues. The CDR3: CASSDEGQGATNEKLFF. The DNA for the CDR3 is TGTGCCAGCAGTGATGAAGGTCAGGGTGCAACTAATGAAAAACTGTTTTTT.

The J gene is TRBJ1-5, the V gene TRBV7-2; the match to TRBD1 covers 7 bases. V dropped 5 bases and J dropped 11; count of bases not matched to a gene: 9. The CDR3 spans 13 residues. In germline, CDR1 is SGHTA, CDR2 FQGNSA. CDR3 loop: CASSTTGTETQHF. As DNA, the CDR3 is TGTGCCAGCAGCACGACAGGGACAGAGACCCAGCATTTT.

This clonotype was seen only a few times. A read error may account for a junction end that differs from germline. The rearrangement joins TRBV30 to TRBJ1-1; perhaps TRBD1 as D (6 bases). This CDR3 region has 13 residues. Germline values: CDR1 GTSNPN, CDR2 SVGIG (reference sequence). As DNA, the CDR3 is TGTGCCTGGAATCAGGACAGTTTGACTGCAGCTTTCTTT. Protein sequence: CAWNQDSLTAAFF.